This TCR beta chain comes out of a study of blood T cells in healthy people across ages (dated by TCRdb to between 2014 and 2017). About the study as a whole: In model experiments, template switching captured about one uniquely barcoded TCR beta cDNA molecule for every two T cells. The study analyzed two additional independent replicas of 1 million unique cDNA reads from the same blood draw for two donors, one aged 18 to 30 and one aged 80 or older. To track age-related changes in TCR beta repertoire diversity, the study relied on deep sequencing normalized with unique cDNA molecular identifiers. The donors were split into four age groups: young (average about 16 years), middle-aged (roughly 40), aged (more than 55) and long-lived (approximately 80). Donors of different ages were randomly distributed across sequencing lanes to avoid experimental bias.

Libraries were made using 5' RACE. Sequencing used an Illumina HiSeq 2500. The second PCR ran for roughly 7 to 11 cycles and used a J-beta primer mix along with a sample-barcoded 5' primer. Each TCR beta cDNA molecule received a unique molecular identifier from a template-switch 5' adaptor carrying 12 random nucleotides. At least 3 million CDR3-containing paired-end reads were obtained from each sample. First-strand cDNA was synthesized from all RNA with the Mint cDNA synthesis kit, primed by a TRBC-specific oligonucleotide. Following uracil-DNA glycosylase treatment, all cDNA underwent a first 18-cycle PCR with the universal primers M1SS and BC2_uni_R. Turning to the authors' computational methods: Each sample was normalized by randomly selecting 1 million high-quality reads, each carrying a distinct molecular identifier. Instead of being binned into consensus sequences, reads with shared molecular identifiers were discarded. MiTCR, with a Q25 quality threshold and the strictest error-elimination algorithm, was used for CDR3 identification, clonotype clustering and error correction. Lower-bound total TCR beta diversity was estimated with a nonparametric unseen species model using Euler transformation. TCRdb reprocessing: public reads trimmed at Q25 with fastp, clones called with MiXCR, in-frame beta chains kept. One record per CDR3 amino acid sequence lists the most common genes and DNA. For this entry, the V and J calls and clone size follow TCRdb and not the study's own pipeline. The sample table holds under 800,000 distinct CDR3 sequences, of which approximately 39% were seen once. In total, the top ten clones hold less than 25% of the sample.

Systemically healthy Caucasian individuals from Russia, 35 to 50 in total and aged about 6 to 95 years, were included as donors. Each donor gave around 9.8 milliliters of peripheral blood, collected into EDTA-treated Vacutainer tubes. Ficoll-Paque density-gradient centrifugation was used to isolate PBMCs, with at least 7 million obtained per sample. Total RNA was extracted from PBMCs with Trizol reagent, with at least 5.5 micrograms obtained per sample. For every donor, flow cytometry on a PBMC aliquot measured the percentage of naive CD45RAhigh/CD27high T cells. The CDR3 spans 12 residues, from the cysteine through the phenylalanine. The only DNA kept is the CDR3, 36 bases in frame from the first base. V gives up 8 bases and J gives up 8 bases, and the segment between their germline ends measures 15 bases. The germline V gene (reference sequence) provides CDR1 MNHEY and CDR2 SMNVEV. Worth noting for this clonotype: Its antigen is not yet known. Per-nucleotide qualities are absent, and no much larger clonotype sits a single base away.

What the work shows at the level of the full study, not this receptor alone: A strong correlation was found between observed TCR beta diversity and the percentage of naive T cells measured by flow cytometry. The CMV infection status of donors was not known, potentially confounding age-related changes in expanded clonotypes. As age increased, observed TCR beta diversity per million T cells dropped in a roughly linear way, and a significant reduction was already evident by age around 41. Estimates of total diversity based on one million sequenced T cells were considered lower bounds and underestimates. Compared with the aged group, the long-lived group had more naive CD4+ T cells, fewer expanded clones and increased TCR diversity, suggesting age selection. Because profiling used bulk unsorted PBMCs, naive and antigen-experienced compartments could not be compared conclusively.

Here the chain combines TRBV27 and TRBJ1-2; no confident D gene assignment can be made. This sequence originates from a woman in her fifties or sixties in good health. Sequencing was performed on blood. The nucleotide sequence is given as TGTGCCAGCCGTACCGAGGGTTACGGCTACACCTTC. This is translated as CASRTEGYGYTF.